Following are 21 T cell receptor beta chains from one sample sequenced in a study of OX40 agonist ivuxolimab in advanced cancers. Clones were sequenced by immunoSEQ multiplex PCR, and TCRdb holds only the in-frame ones, with some missing. The table lists about 58,000 clones, around 84% of them singletons. The specimen comprised CD4+ or CD8+ T cells sorted from blood, sampled in a trial of the OX40 agonist ivuxolimab. The receptor set was obtained from an adult with an advanced solid tumor such as melanoma, head and neck, liver or kidney cancer.

The chain is built from TRBV20-1 and TRBJ2-1; no firm D call. This CDR3 is 11 amino acids long. Trimming took off 3 bases at V and 9 bases at J, with 9 bases between the two ends. CDR1 DFQATT and CDR2 SNEGSKA come from the germline V gene (reference sequence). CDR3 sequence: CSASLIGEQFF. CDR3 sequence (DNA): TGCAGTGCTAGTCTCATCGGTGAGCAGTTCTTC.

The gene calls are TRBV5-1 and TRBJ2-2, with TRBD1 matching over 7 bases. V dropped 4 bases and J dropped 9; count of bases not matched to a gene: 15. Germline CDR1 SGHRS, CDR2 YFSETQ. The length of the CDR3 is 16 residues. CDR3 sequence: CASSQTTGEGGRELFF. The CDR3 nucleotides read TGCGCCAGCAGCCAGACTACAGGGGAAGGCGGCCGGGAGCTGTTTTTT.

The genes are TRBV13 and TRBJ2-5; 8 nucleotides match TRBD1. V was clipped by 4 bases and J by 5 bases; unmatched bases: 18. CDR1 is PRHDT and CDR2 is FYEKMQ in the germline V gene (reference sequence). This CDR3 spans 18 amino acids. CDR3 amino acids: CASSSLNDDRGGWETQYF. CDR3 nucleotides: TGTGCCAGCAGCTCTCTCAACGATGACAGGGGAGGTTGGGAGACCCAGTACTTC.

This clone came up once. V is TRBV2 and J is TRBJ2-2; D may be TRBD1 (6 bases). V lost 4 bases and J 6 bases, leaving 9 bases between the germline ends. Germline V lookup: CDR1 SNHLY, CDR2 FYNNEI. The CDR3 spans 13 residues. This CDR3 reads CASSADRPGELFF. CDR3 DNA: TGTGCCAGCAGTGCGGACAGACCCGGGGAGCTGTTTTTT.

The rearrangement joins TRBV10-3 to TRBJ1-4; a weak D match, TRBD1 (5 bases). The germline CDR1 and CDR2 sequences are ENHRY and SYGVKD. Trimming shortened V by 6 bases and J by 10 bases, and 18 bases separated the two germline ends. The CDR3 has 14 residues. CDR3 DNA: TGTGCCATCAGGGACGGGACCCTGGGGGGAAAACTGTTTTTT. Translation: CAIRDGTLGGKLFF.

This chain connects TRBV2 to TRBJ2-7; a weak D match, TRBD2 (5 bases). CDR1 and CDR2 (germline): SNHLY, FYNNEI. V was cut by 7 bases and J by 1 base, with 14 bases left in between. CDR3 length equals 14 residues. The CDR3 loop is CASKVEQRSYEQYF. The CDR3 DNA reads as TGTGCCAGCAAGGTAGAGCAGCGGTCCTACGAGCAGTACTTC.

This chain uses TRBV18 with TRBJ2-7, with TRBD1 identical over 10 bases. Per germline, CDR1 KGHSH and CDR2 LQKENI. The ends lost 5 bases at V and 4 bases at J; junction bases unmatched: 5. CDR3 length: 14 residues. CDR3 loop: CASSWGQGTYEQYF. The CDR3 coding sequence is TGTGCCAGCTCATGGGGACAGGGGACTTACGAGCAGTACTTC. The variable domain in full, completed from reference TRBV18 and TRBJ2-7, reads NAGVMQNPRHLVRRRGQEARLRCSPMKGHSHVYWYRQLPEEGLKFMVYLQKENIIDESGMPKERFSAEFPKEGPSILRIQQVVRGDSAAYFCASSWGQGTYEQYFGPGTRLTVT.

The chain couples TRBV11-2 to TRBJ2-1; 8 positions match TRBD1. This CDR3 spans 14 amino acids. CDR1 is SGHAT, CDR2 FQNNGV, per germline. V was clipped by 5 bases and J by 5 bases; unmatched bases: 5. The CDR3 here is CASSTGTGNNEQFF. CDR3 in DNA: TGTGCCAGCAGCACCGGGACAGGCAACAATGAGCAGTTCTTC.

This clone was counted a few times. The V call is TRBV5-1, the J call TRBJ1-6; a possible D gene is TRBD1 (6 bases). The germline CDR1 and CDR2 sequences are SGHRS and YFSETQ. With 4 bases removed from V and 10 bases from J, the gap between germline ends came to 15 bases. CDR3 length equals 14 residues. This chain's CDR3 is CASSGGRVGSPLHF. The CDR3 DNA reads as TGCGCCAGCAGCGGGGGCCGGGTGGGATCACCCCTCCACTTT.

This clone showed up just once. V is TRBV7-2 and J is TRBJ2-5, with a tentative D call TRBD2 (5 bases). Germline V CDR1 and CDR2: SGHTA, FQGNSA. Trimming took 2 bases from V and 4 from J, leaving 14 bases between them. This CDR3 has 15 residues. CDR3: CASSLRGIRGETQYF. The CDR3 DNA reads TGTGCCAGCAGCTTACGAGGGATTCGTGGAGAGACCCAGTACTTC.

The J gene is TRBJ1-2, the V gene TRBV4-1; 7 bases fit TRBD1. From germline, CDR1 is MGHRA and CDR2 YSYEKL. This CDR3 spans 16 amino acids. Losses at the gene ends were 1 base for V and 4 bases for J; bases not matched to a gene: 9. CDR3 nucleotides: TGCGCCAGCAGCCAAGGTCCGACAGGGAACGGCTATGGCTACACCTTC. It is translated as CASSQGPTGNGYGYTF.

CDR3 amino acids: CASSVKAGTGSYEQYF. The CDR3 nucleotides read TGTGCCAGTAGTGTTAAAGCCGGGACTGGGAGCTACGAGCAGTACTTC. The J gene is TRBJ2-7, the V gene TRBV19; possible D gene TRBD2, 6 bases. This CDR3 is 16 amino acids long. The germline V gene encodes CDR1 LNHDA and CDR2 SQIVND (reference sequence). Trimming shortened V by 5 bases and J by 3 bases, and 20 bases separated the two germline ends.

This chain uses TRBV5-1 with TRBJ2-1; 9 bases are a match to TRBD1. The CDR3 runs to 15 residues. Trimming took 0 bases from V and 9 from J; bases not matched to a gene: 7. The germline V gene has CDR1 SGHRS and CDR2 YFSETQ. The CDR3 loop is CASSLAGQGLGEQFF. Here the CDR3 DNA reads TGCGCCAGCAGCTTGGCGGGACAGGGCTTGGGTGAGCAGTTCTTC.

This sequence joins TRBV2 and TRBJ2-1; D assignment may be TRBD1 or TRBD2 (5 bases each). V was clipped by 4 bases and J by 8 bases, with 18 bases between them. Germline V gene sequence: CDR1 SNHLY, CDR2 FYNNEI. This CDR3 has 15 amino acids. This CDR3 reads CASSASWDPGDEQFF. The CDR3 nucleotides are TGTGCCAGCAGTGCCAGTTGGGACCCAGGCGATGAGCAGTTCTTC.

V usage is TRBV5-5 and J usage is TRBJ1-4; 9 nucleotides align to TRBD1. V shed 4 bases, J shed 6 bases, and the junction held 10 bases outside the gene matches. The CDR3 totals 16 residues. Per germline, CDR1 SGHKS and CDR2 YYEKEE (reference sequence). The CDR3 nucleotides are TGTGCCAGCAGCCTGACCCAACAGGGGGCATATGAAAAACTGTTTTTT. This sequence encodes CASSLTQQGAYEKLFF.

The V gene is TRBV5-1, the J gene TRBJ2-2; 9 bases are a match to TRBD1. The CDR3 totals 16 residues. Germline V CDR1 and CDR2: SGHRS, YFSETQ. V shed 0 bases and J 1 base; nucleotides not matched to a gene: 1. In nucleotides, the CDR3 is TGCGCCAGCAGCTTGGAGGGACAGGGGAACACCGGGGAGCTGTTTTTT. Protein: CASSLEGQGNTGELFF.

The table lists this clone with a count of one. The rearrangement links TRBV28 to TRBJ1-4; no reliable D call. The germline V gene has CDR1 MDHEN and CDR2 SYDVKM. Trimming took off 2 bases at V and 2 bases at J, with 12 bases between the two ends. This CDR3 comprises 16 residues. The CDR3 spells CASSLKVPRTNEKLFF. CDR3 in DNA: TGTGCCAGCAGTTTAAAGGTCCCACGGACTAATGAAAAACTGTTTTTT.

The count of this clone is one. The V gene is TRBV9, the J gene TRBJ1-2; D possibly corresponds to TRBD1 (5 bases). CDR3 length: 17 amino acids. From germline, CDR1 is SGDLS and CDR2 YYNGEE. V was pared by 4 bases and J by 3 bases, with 22 bases between. CDR3 residues: CASSSTGGNVLHYGYTF. CDR3 coding DNA: TGTGCCAGCAGCTCCACCGGGGGTAACGTCCTCCACTATGGCTACACCTTC.

V usage is TRBV21-1 and J usage is TRBJ2-2; the table's D gene call, TRBD1, was not cross checked with the DNA. TRBV21-1 is described as a pseudogene. CDR3 length equals 19 residues. The CDR3 DNA sequence: TGTGCCAGCAGCAAAAAGAATTTCTCGACGACAGGGGACACCGGGGAGCTGTTTTTT. Its protein is CASSKKNFSTTGDTGELFF.

The V call is TRBV29-1, the J call TRBJ1-2, with 10 nucleotides matching TRBD1. Per the germline V gene, CDR1 is SQVTM and CDR2 is ANQGSEA. V shed 6 bases and J 6 bases; nucleotides not matched to a gene: 7. This CDR3 is built from 13 residues. The CDR3 DNA follows: TGCAGCGTAGTTGACAGGGGGCTTAATGGCTACACCTTC. This codes for CSVVDRGLNGYTF.

J is TRBJ1-3 and V is TRBV25-1; the match to TRBD1 covers 7 bases. Germline V lookup: CDR1 MGHDK, CDR2 SYGVNS. J lost 2 bases, V lost 5 bases, and 6 bases had no gene match. The CDR3 runs 15 residues. CDR3 DNA sequence: TGTGCCAGCAGTCCCTCGACAGGGCCTGGAAACACCATATATTTT. Its translation is CASSPSTGPGNTIYF.